A selection of T cell receptor beta chains follows, all from one sample in a study of shared clonotypes between healthy human individuals. Here immunoSEQ multiplex PCR was the method, and the copy in TCRdb shows in-frame clones only, minus some. The sample contains 2 million to 2.5 million clones, about nine tenths of which appear only once. The sample comprised naive CD4+ T cells from PBMCs. The receptors were gathered from a young man in good health. Some clones in this sample may be carry-over from other donors' samples. Each CDR3 is given with its conserved first and last residue. The D gene is left open where the match is weak. Some rows have no size entry. The others give once, few or many, or a class for an expanded clone.

TRBJ1-4 TRBV28 . . TGTGCCAGCAGTTCTCAGATAAATGAAAAACTGTTTTTT CASSSQINEKLFF
TRBJ1-4 TRBV27 TRBD1 . TGTGCCAGCAGTTTAGGGGGACAGGGGGCGCGTTATGAAAAACTGTTTTTT CASSLGGQGARYEKLFF
TRBJ1-3 TRBV10-3 . . TGTGCCATCAGTAAGGACAGCTCTGGAAACACCATATATTTT CAISKDSSGNTIYF
TRBJ2-1 TRBV6-5 . . TGTGCCAGCAGTCCTCCGCCCTCTTACAATGAGCAGTTCTTC CASSPPPSYNEQFF
TRBJ2-6 TRBV11-2 TRBD2 . TGTGCCAGCAGCTTTGGTAGCGGGCTTAGCTCTGGGGCCAACGTCCTGACTTTC CASSFGSGLSSGANVLTF
TRBJ2-1 TRBV9 . . TGTGCCAGCAGCGTAGAAGGTTCAAGCTCCTACAATGAGCAGTTCTTC CASSVEGSSSYNEQFF
TRBJ2-1 TRBV19 TRBD2 . TGTGCCAGTACCTCGGGACTAGACGGGTACAATGAGCAGTTCTTC CASTSGLDGYNEQFF
TRBJ2-1 TRBV4-3 TRBD2 . TGCGCCAGCAGCCAAGATGTAAGACGAGGAGCGGGAGGGTACAATGAGCAGTTCTTC CASSQDVRRGAGGYNEQFF
TRBJ2-7 TRBV29-1 . few TGCAGCGTTGTAGGCAGGGCCGCCTACGAGCAGTACTTC CSVVGRAAYEQYF
TRBJ1-2 TRBV2 . . TGTGCCAGCAGTGTTGCCAGTACTACTAACTATGGCTACACCTTC CASSVASTTNYGYTF
TRBJ1-1 TRBV2 . . TGTGCCAGCTGTACAGTGAACACTGAAGCTTTCTTT CASCTVNTEAFF
TRBJ1-1 TRBV29-1 . . TGCAGCGCAATGCAATTATACGGTAACACTGAAGCTTTCTTT CSAMQLYGNTEAFF
TRBJ2-7 TRBV5-4 . . TGTGCCAGCAGCTTGCTGGGCTACGAGCAGTACTTC CASSLLGYEQYF
TRBJ1-1 TRBV6-4 . . TGTGCCACCAGGCGGTCCCCACTTGAGGGCACTGAAGCTTTCTTT CATRRSPLEGTEAFF
TRBJ1-5 TRBV6-5 . . TGTGCCAGCAGTTCGCGGGGGCTCGGCAATCAGCCCCAGCATTTT CASSSRGLGNQPQHF
TRBJ2-1 TRBV7-6 TRBD2 . TGTGCCAGCAGCCTAGTGGGGGGACTAGCGGGACTAATGGGTTACAATGAGCAGTTCTTC CASSLVGGLAGLMGYNEQFF
TRBJ2-1 TRBV7-9 TRBD1 . TGTGCCAGCAGCTTAACCGGGACAGGGGACAATGAGCAGTTCTTC CASSLTGTGDNEQFF
TRBJ1-1 TRBV7-2 . . TGTGCCAGCAGCTTAGGGGGTTTGGGCACTGAAGCTTTCTTT CASSLGGLGTEAFF
TRBJ2-5 TRBV7-7 . . TGTGCCGCCGGGAGCCAAGAGACCCAGTACTTC CAAGSQETQYF
TRBJ2-3 TRBV10-1 . . TGCGCCAGCAGTGAGTCCCCCTCTCATACGCAGTATTTT CASSESPSHTQYF
TRBJ2-1 TRBV7-9 . once TGTGCCAGCAGCTTGGGGGACATAGGTGACAATGAGCAGTTCTTC CASSLGDIGDNEQFF
TRBJ2-1 TRBV7-8 TRBD2 . TGTGCCAGCAGCTTAAGAGGAAGCGGGAGGAGCGACAATGAGCAGTTCTTC CASSLRGSGRSDNEQFF
TRBJ2-4 TRBV4-2 TRBD2 . TGTGCCAGCAGCCCTTCGCGGGAGGGGTGGAACATTCAGTACTTC CASSPSREGWNIQYF
TRBJ1-2 TRBV28 . . TGTGCCAGCAGTTTAGACAGGATCGACTATGGCTACACCTTC CASSLDRIDYGYTF
TRBJ2-7 TRBV2 . . TGTGCCAGCAGGGTCCGCCAGGGTTTTTACGAGCAGTACTTC CASRVRQGFYEQYF
TRBJ1-1 TRBV6-5 . . TGTGCCTCTCGGGGGGGACTTCGGGGCACTGAAGCTTTCTTT CASRGGLRGTEAFF
TRBJ1-2 TRBV14 . . TGTGCCAGCAGCCAAGGCCGGGGCTATGGCTACACCTTC CASSQGRGYGYTF
TRBJ2-1 TRBV7-6 . . TGTGCCAGCAGCTTACTTCGAAAACTCAGGGGGGGTTACAATGAGCAGTTCTTC CASSLLRKLRGGYNEQFF
TRBJ1-3 TRBV7-8 . . TGTGCCAGCAGCGCCCCATGGACGGTGAGCTCTGGAAACACCATATATTTT CASSAPWTVSSGNTIYF
TRBJ2-5 TRBV5-1 . . TGCGCCAGCAGCTTGACGGGAGTCAGGGAGACCCAGTACTTC CASSLTGVRETQYF
TRBJ2-7 TRBV9 TRBD2 . TGTGCCAGCAGCGTTGGGCCTAGCGGGGACTACGAGCAGTACTTC CASSVGPSGDYEQYF